The clone carrying this T cell receptor (beta chain) was recorded a few times. Libraries were prepared by immunoSEQ multiplex PCR; TCRdb keeps only in-frame clonotypes and omits some of them. The sample has 9,500 to 12,000 clones, around 56% seen once. Treatment of the sample: randomized to nivolumab then ipilimumab (arm A) or the reverse (arm B). None of the patients previously received DNA-damaging chemotherapy. From thawed PBMCs, live CD3+CD8+ cells negative for CD19 and CD56 were sorted. The data derive from a study of sequential checkpoint blockade in melanoma. Whole-study context: Randomization was 1:1 between first-line nivolumab→ipilimumab and ipilimumab→nivolumab. Maintenance nivolumab came after either treatment sequence.

V was shortened by 1 base and J by 6 bases, with 13 bases between the two germline ends. This CDR3 has 15 amino acids. Germline assignment: CDR1 LNHNV and CDR2 YYDKDF (reference sequence). This TCR was sampled from a human donor with melanoma. The chain has TRBV15 and TRBJ2-1, with D possibly TRBD2 on 6 matching bases. This sample comprised CD8+ T cells sorted from blood (inferred from file names), obtained from a patient given nivolumab and ipilimumab in sequence. CDR3 residues: CATSRAWGEVNEQFF. CDR3 DNA: TGTGCCACCAGCAGAGCCTGGGGGGAGGTCAATGAGCAGTTCTTC.